This T cell receptor (beta chain) came from a study of cytomegalovirus exposure and HLA in healthy donors. The donors formed part of the approximately 120-subject validation cohort, distinct from the roughly 620-subject first cohort. Study-level results: A later analysis found first-cohort TCR clusters tended to co-occur in the approximately 120 validation repertoires.

This CDR3 has 13 residues. With 4 bases clipped from V and 11 bases from J, the junction kept 9 bases outside the gene matches. Germline values: CDR1 SGHRS, CDR2 YFSETQ. For this clone: Its target is not known.

TCRdb's table, derived via immunoSEQ multiplex PCR, lists solely in-frame clones and lacks some. The table lists some 140,000 clones, 84% of them singletons. V is TRBV5-1 and J is TRBJ1-1; the match to TRBD1 covers 9 bases. This sequence was found in a woman in her thirties in good health and CMV-seronegative. Sample: PBMCs. This chain's CDR3 is CASSPRTGDQAFF. CDR3 sequence (DNA): TGCGCCAGCAGCCCAAGGACAGGGGATCAGGCTTTCTTT. The whole variable domain, remainder taken from reference TRBV5-1 and TRBJ1-1, is KAGVTQTPRYLIKTRGQQVTLSCSPISGHRSVSWYQQTPGQGLQFLFEYFSETQRNKGNFPGRFSGRQFSNSRSEMNVSTLELGDSALYLCASSPRTGDQAFFGQGTRLTVV.